Below, 11 T cell receptor beta chains from the same sample are listed, as sequenced in a study of shared clonotypes between healthy human individuals. Repertoires were generated with immunoSEQ multiplex PCR, while TCRdb's copy carries only in-frame clones and drops some. This sample has about 1.5 million clones, with around 98% found just once. Material: naive CD4+ T cells sorted from blood. As to subset: CD45RA+ positively selected. The receptor set was obtained from a man aged 30 to 39 in good health.

This chain connects TRBV19 to TRBJ2-7; 10 nucleotides line up with TRBD2. Germline lookup yields CDR1 LNHDA and CDR2 SQIVND (reference sequence). Losses at the gene ends were 4 bases for V and 6 bases for J; bases not matched to a gene: 3. The CDR3 loop spans 13 amino acids. The CDR3 sequence is CASSTSGRTEQYF. The CDR3 DNA reads TGTGCCAGTAGTACTAGCGGGAGAACCGAGCAGTACTTC.

The gene calls are TRBV14 and TRBJ2-7; D not resolved. Germline lookup yields CDR1 SGHDN and CDR2 FVKESK. The germline V and J ends were trimmed by 0 bases and 5 bases, with 14 bases remaining between them. There are 15 residues in the CDR3. The CDR3 DNA sequence: TGTGCCAGCAGCCAAGATTGGCGTAGAGCGCACGAGCAGTACTTC. It specifies CASSQDWRRAHEQYF.

This clone was seen once. The J gene is TRBJ1-2, the V gene TRBV14, with a weak D call TRBD1 (5 bases). This CDR3 has 16 amino acids. Germline lookup yields CDR1 SGHDN and CDR2 FVKESK. V shed 1 base and J shed 4 bases, with 16 bases lying between them. As DNA, the CDR3 is TGTGCCAGCAGCCAAGTCGGGACTGCGCTGGTCTATGGCTACACCTTC. This encodes CASSQVGTALVYGYTF.

J is TRBJ1-2 and V is TRBV19; 8 nucleotides agree with TRBD1. The CDR3 length is 15 residues. After removal of 3 bases from V and 2 bases from J, the junction contained 5 bases not matched to a gene. CDR1 LNHDA and CDR2 SQIVND come from the germline V gene (reference sequence). CDR3 nucleotides: TGTGCCAGTAGTATCCCCAGGGGGCACAACTATGGCTACACCTTC. It is translated as CASSIPRGHNYGYTF.

The chain joins TRBV27 to TRBJ2-3; D unresolved. Per germline, CDR1 MNHEY and CDR2 SMNVEV (reference sequence). The V and J ends lost 3 bases and 4 bases respectively, with 11 bases between them. The CDR3 sequence is 14 residues long. The CDR3 region is CASSFEIASDTQYF. CDR3 nucleotide sequence: TGTGCCAGCAGTTTCGAAATAGCCTCAGATACGCAGTATTTT.

V gene TRBV7-2 combines with J gene TRBJ2-1, with D maybe TRBD2 (5 bases). CDR3 length equals 15 residues. Trimming pared 0 bases from V and 5 bases from J, leaving 11 bases between. Per the germline V gene, CDR1 is SGHTA and CDR2 is FQGNSA. CDR3 amino acids: CASSLAGSHHNEQFF. The CDR3 nucleotides are TGTGCCAGCAGCTTAGCGGGGAGTCACCACAATGAGCAGTTCTTC.

The CDR3 spells CSVGTGTGTEAFF. The CDR3 DNA reads as TGCAGCGTTGGAACAGGGACCGGCACTGAAGCTTTCTTT. The V gene is TRBV29-1, the J gene TRBJ1-1; maybe TRBD1 (6 bases). Germline values: CDR1 SQVTM, CDR2 ANQGSEA. The CDR3 sequence is 13 residues long. The V end was cut by 4 bases, the J end by 4 bases, with 13 bases between. Drawing the rest from reference TRBV29-1 and TRBJ1-1, the complete variable domain is SAVISQKPSRDICQRGTSLTIQCQVDSQVTMMFWYRQQPGQSLTLIATANQGSEATYESGFVIDKFPISRPNLTFSTLTVSNMSPEDSSIYLCSVGTGTGTEAFFGQGTRLTVV.

The chain couples TRBV18 to TRBJ1-2, with D unresolved. The CDR3 is made up of 13 amino acids. Germline V gene data show CDR1 as KGHSH and CDR2 as LQKENI. Trimming shortened V by 2 bases and J by 4 bases, and 8 bases separated the two germline ends. This chain's CDR3 is CASSPGDAYGYTF. CDR3 sequence (DNA): TGTGCCAGCTCACCAGGGGATGCCTATGGCTACACCTTC.

The chain carries TRBV6-6 and TRBJ2-7; possible D gene TRBD2, 6 bases. The CDR3 sequence is 14 residues long. Trimming left V 2 bases short and J 6 bases short, with 14 bases between. Germline-derived CDR1 and CDR2 are MNHNY and SVGAGI (reference sequence). CDR3 sequence: CASSYSGLGAEQYF. In DNA, the CDR3 is TGTGCCAGCAGTTACAGCGGGTTGGGAGCCGAGCAGTACTTC.

Concerning this clone itself: Additional DNA sequences in this sample encode the identical CDR3. The V gene is TRBV10-3, the J gene TRBJ2-5; D uncertain. This CDR3 contains 13 residues. Germline V gene sequence: CDR1 ENHRY, CDR2 SYGVKD. V shed 3 bases and J shed 2 bases, with 7 bases lying between them. The CDR3 loop is CAISDGRQETQYF. Written as DNA, the CDR3 is TGTGCCATCAGTGACGGACGGCAAGAGACCCAGTACTTC.

The V gene is TRBV27, the J gene TRBJ2-1; TRBD2 aligns across 13 bases. Germline V gene sequence: CDR1 MNHEY, CDR2 SMNVEV (reference sequence). CDR3 length: 16 amino acids. After removal of 3 bases from V and 5 bases from J, the junction contained 4 bases not matched to a gene. The CDR3 spells CASSFWTSGRHNEQFF. CDR3 DNA: TGTGCCAGCAGTTTCTGGACTAGCGGGAGACACAATGAGCAGTTCTTC.